The next 24 T cell receptor beta chains were all read from a single sample in a study of Ad26.COV2.S vaccination and SARS-CoV-2 variants. TCRdb keeps only in-frame clones here, not all; method: immunoSEQ multiplex PCR. The repertoire holds about 400,000 clones, about 80% seen once, with more than 7% in the top ten. Described treatment: 15 to 20 received Ad26.COV2.S at low or high dose, single or two shots; about 5 received placebo; per-sample allocation not given. Specimens were obtained on day 63 following the first vaccine or placebo injection. The sample in question was peripheral blood, obtained in a trial of Ad26.COV2.S vaccine versus placebo. The receptor source for this set is a person aged 18-60 years who received the Ad26.COV2.S COVID-19 vaccine or a placebo.

The genes are TRBV29-1 and TRBJ1-2; 9 bases match TRBD1. Germline V lookup: CDR1 SQVTM, CDR2 ANQGSEA. J was trimmed by 8 bases and V by 6 bases; bases with no gene match: 13. The CDR3 has 14 residues. CDR3 loop: CSVRGTGNAWGYTF. The CDR3 DNA reads as TGCAGCGTGAGGGGGACAGGGAACGCCTGGGGCTACACCTTC.

V gene TRBV9 combines with J gene TRBJ2-1; 9 bases align to TRBD1. Germline CDR1 reads SGDLS; CDR2 reads YYNGEE. The CDR3 sequence is 15 residues long. V lost 3 bases and J lost 3; bases outside the gene matches: 4. The CDR3 spells CASSAGDRDYNEQFF. DNA for the CDR3: TGTGCCAGCAGCGCCGGGGACAGGGACTACAATGAGCAGTTCTTC.

The chain links TRBV2 to TRBJ2-7; possibly TRBD1 for D (6 bases). CDR1 SNHLY and CDR2 FYNNEI come from the germline V gene. The CDR3 is made up of 13 amino acids. V was trimmed by 5 bases and J by 6 bases, leaving 14 bases between them. CDR3 residues: CASSKWLGGEQYF. The CDR3 DNA follows: TGTGCCAGCAGTAAATGGCTAGGGGGCGAGCAGTACTTC.

The chain couples TRBV7-9 to TRBJ2-7; no reliable D call. Germline CDR1 is SEHNR and CDR2 is FQNEAQ (reference sequence). V lost 5 bases and J lost 3, with 5 bases in between. The CDR3 has 11 amino acids. As DNA, the CDR3 is TGTGCCAGCAGCCACGACTACGAGCAGTACTTC. This gives the protein CASSHDYEQYF.

CDR3 sequence reads: CASSKGQGNTEAFF. CDR3 nucleotides: TGTGCCAGCAGCAAGGGACAGGGGAACACTGAAGCTTTCTTT. The chain joins TRBV6-2 or TRBV6-3 to TRBJ1-1; 9 bases are shared with TRBD1. Germline V gene lookup returns CDR1 MNHEY and CDR2 SVGEGT. V lost 6 bases and J lost 1; bases outside the gene matches: 3. The CDR3 is 14 residues long.

The V call is TRBV7-6, the J call TRBJ1-1, with 8 nucleotides matching TRBD1. Germline V lookup: CDR1 SGHVS, CDR2 FNYEAQ. There are 14 residues in the CDR3. V dropped 5 bases and J dropped 4; count of bases not matched to a gene: 6. The CDR3 reads CASSVQGVGTEAFF. DNA of the CDR3: TGTGCCAGCAGCGTACAGGGGGTAGGCACTGAAGCTTTCTTT.

V is TRBV7-3 and J is TRBJ1-6; D gene uncertain. Per germline, CDR1 SGHTA and CDR2 FQGTGA. V was trimmed by 3 bases and J by 9 bases, leaving 15 bases between them. The CDR3 has 15 residues. The CDR3 region is CASSFAADPSSPLHF. Here the CDR3 DNA reads TGTGCCAGCAGCTTCGCGGCGGATCCAAGTTCACCCCTCCACTTT.

This clone came up many times. The CDR3 spells CASSLRAQGDGNQPQHF. The CDR3 nucleotides read TGTGCCAGCAGCTTAAGAGCCCAAGGGGATGGCAATCAGCCCCAGCATTTT. J is TRBJ1-5 and V is TRBV7-3; D might be TRBD1 (5 bases). The CDR3 extends over 17 amino acids. The germline V gene has CDR1 SGHTA and CDR2 FQGTGA. The ends were cut back, 1 base at V and 2 bases at J, with 15 bases in the middle.

The genes are TRBV3-1 (or the pseudogene TRBV3-2) and TRBJ2-3; the D is unclear. Germline loops: CDR1 LGHDT, CDR2 YNNKEL (reference sequence). Trimming took 1 base from V and 5 from J, leaving 10 bases between them. The CDR3 totals 14 residues. CDR3 amino acids: CASSQGTAVDTQYF. The DNA for the CDR3 is TGTGCCAGCAGCCAAGGGACCGCAGTAGATACGCAGTATTTT.

The rearrangement links TRBV28 to TRBJ2-5, with 9 positions matching TRBD1. V gave up 7 bases and J gave up 4 bases; unmatched junction bases: 13. Looked up from germline, CDR1 is MDHEN and CDR2 is SYDVKM. The CDR3 is made up of 16 amino acids. The CDR3: CASTTTGTGYRETQYF. Here the CDR3 DNA reads TGTGCCAGCACCACCACTGGGACAGGGTATCGAGAGACCCAGTACTTC.

This sequence joins TRBV3-1 (or the pseudogene TRBV3-2) and TRBJ2-7; TRBD2 matches 10 bases. V was pared by 4 bases and J by 3 bases, with 6 bases of the junction left unmatched. The CDR3 runs to 15 residues. Per the germline V gene, CDR1 is LGHDT and CDR2 is YNNKEL (reference sequence). The CDR3 DNA reads TGTGCCAGCAGCCGACCCCTAGCGGGAGTCTACGAGCAGTACTTC. This gives the protein CASSRPLAGVYEQYF.

The chain has TRBV7-9 and TRBJ1-1, with D uncertain. Trimming pared 3 bases from V and 0 bases from J, leaving 14 bases between. This CDR3 is built from 16 residues. Germline lookup yields CDR1 SEHNR and CDR2 FQNEAQ (reference sequence). The chain's CDR3 is CASSFSSIGMNTEAFF. The CDR3 nucleotides read TGTGCCAGCAGCTTCTCGTCTATCGGGATGAACACTGAAGCTTTCTTT. The complete variable domain, with remaining parts taken from reference TRBV7-9 and TRBJ1-1, reads DTGVSQNPRHKITKRGQNVTFRCDPISEHNRLYWYRQTLGQGPEFLTYFQNEAQLEKSRLLSDRFSAERPKGSFSTLEIQRTEQGDSAMYLCASSFSSIGMNTEAFFGQGTRLTVV.

The chain is built from TRBV9 and TRBJ2-7, with TRBD2 identical over 10 bases. Germline values: CDR1 SGDLS, CDR2 YYNGEE. This CDR3 spans 15 amino acids. With 0 bases clipped from V and 4 bases from J, the junction kept 4 bases outside the gene matches. This CDR3 reads CASSVGGLASYEQYF. The CDR3 bases are TGTGCCAGCAGCGTAGGGGGACTAGCGAGTTACGAGCAGTACTTC.

This chain joins TRBV3-1 (or the pseudogene TRBV3-2) and TRBJ1-2; 7 nucleotides match TRBD1. Germline loops: CDR1 LGHDT, CDR2 YNNKEL (reference sequence). The CDR3 has 15 amino acids. The V gene end was trimmed by 0 bases and the J gene end by 2 bases; junction bases not matched to a gene: 3. CDR3 sequence: CASSQDEGGNYGYTF. The CDR3 DNA follows: TGTGCCAGCAGCCAAGATGAAGGGGGCAACTATGGCTACACCTTC.

The genes are TRBV5-1 and TRBJ1-1; TRBD1 might be the D (6 bases). Germline V CDR1 and CDR2: SGHRS, YFSETQ. Between the trimmed V and J ends, which lost 0 bases and 5 bases, there was a span of 8 bases. The CDR3 totals 13 residues. The DNA for the CDR3 is TGCGCCAGCAGCTTGGTGACAGGTACTGAAGCTTTCTTT. Its protein product is CASSLVTGTEAFF.

The chain is built from TRBV3-1 (or the pseudogene TRBV3-2) and TRBJ2-4; D is perhaps TRBD1 (6 bases). Trimming left V 5 bases short and J 6 bases short, with 8 bases between. CDR1 is LGHDT, CDR2 YNNKEL, per germline (reference sequence). The CDR3 runs 12 residues. The CDR3 is CASSKQGNIQYF. The DNA of the CDR3 is TGTGCCAGCAGCAAACAGGGAAACATTCAGTACTTC.

This clone was seen a handful of times. The chain uses TRBV7-9 and TRBJ2-7; D perhaps matches TRBD2 (6 bases). Trimming removed 5 bases from V and 6 bases from J, with 17 bases in between. This CDR3 is built from 14 residues. Per the germline V gene, CDR1 is SEHNR and CDR2 is FQNEAQ (reference sequence). The CDR3 coding sequence is TGTGCCAGCAGCCCCTGGGAAGGGGAGGCCGAGCAGTACTTC. Protein: CASSPWEGEAEQYF. Based on the CDR3 plus reference TRBV7-9 and TRBJ2-7, the full variable domain is DTGVSQNPRHKITKRGQNVTFRCDPISEHNRLYWYRQTLGQGPEFLTYFQNEAQLEKSRLLSDRFSAERPKGSFSTLEIQRTEQGDSAMYLCASSPWEGEAEQYFGPGTRLTVT.

V and J are TRBV7-2 and TRBJ2-3; 8 bases fit TRBD1. Looked up from germline, CDR1 is SGHTA and CDR2 is FQGNSA. The ends lost 5 bases at V and 0 bases at J; junction bases unmatched: 4. The CDR3 is 15 amino acids. The DNA for the CDR3 is TGTGCCAGCAGCCCCCAGGGGGCGAGCACAGATACGCAGTATTTT. Its translation is CASSPQGASTDTQYF.

The V call is TRBV19, the J call TRBJ1-1, with 8 nucleotides matching TRBD1. The CDR3 extends over 16 amino acids. Germline V CDR1 and CDR2: LNHDA, SQIVND (reference sequence). The trim removed 4 bases at V and 3 bases at J, leaving 10 bases unmatched. The CDR3 loop is CASSTNTGGRDTEAFF. The CDR3 DNA sequence: TGTGCCAGTAGTACCAATACAGGGGGTCGGGACACTGAAGCTTTCTTT. The full variable domain, rest sourced from reference TRBV19 and TRBJ1-1, is DGGITQSPKYLFRKEGQNVTLSCEQNLNHDAMYWYRQDPGQGLRLIYYSQIVNDFQKGDIAEGYSVSREKKESFPLTVTSAQKNPTAFYLCASSTNTGGRDTEAFFGQGTRLTVV.

V usage is TRBV12-5 and J usage is TRBJ2-3; 14 positions agree with TRBD2. Per germline, CDR1 LGHNT and CDR2 FRNRAP. The CDR3 contains 16 residues. Trimming cost V 6 bases and J 2 bases; bases outside gene matches: 4. DNA for the CDR3: TGTGCTAGTGGCTCGGGACTAGCGGGGGTCACAGATACGCAGTATTTT. Encoded protein: CASGSGLAGVTDTQYF.

This chain joins TRBV4-1 and TRBJ2-5, with a tentative D call TRBD2 (6 bases). The CDR3 is made up of 13 amino acids. Trimming pared 3 bases from V and 5 bases from J, leaving 10 bases between. CDR1 is MGHRA and CDR2 is YSYEKL in the germline V gene. The CDR3 sequence is CASSQVRGETQYF. CDR3 nucleotides: TGCGCCAGCAGCCAGGTTCGGGGGGAGACCCAGTACTTC.

The chain combines TRBV30 with TRBJ1-5, with D possibly being TRBD1 (5 bases). Germline CDR1 reads GTSNPN; CDR2 reads SVGIG (reference sequence). This CDR3 is built from 14 residues. V was shortened by 3 bases and J by 7 bases, with 16 bases between the two germline ends. DNA for the CDR3: TGTGCCTGGAGCGTCAGTGGTTGGGGGCAGCCCCAGCATTTT. Residues: CAWSVSGWGQPQHF.

This clone showed up just a few times. CDR3 residues: CASSPYPGSEGESPLHF. For the CDR3, the DNA is TGTGCCAGCTCACCCTATCCGGGATCCGAGGGGGAATCACCCCTCCACTTT. The chain couples TRBV18 to TRBJ1-6, with D tentatively TRBD1 (6 bases). Trimming removed 3 bases from V and 10 bases from J, with 22 bases in between. In germline, CDR1 is KGHSH, CDR2 LQKENI. The length of the CDR3 is 17 residues.

The chain uses TRBV6-1 and TRBJ2-3; D call uncertain. Trimming removed 3 bases at V and 3 bases at J, with 13 bases between. Per the germline V gene, CDR1 is MNHNS and CDR2 is SASEGT. CDR3 length: 15 amino acids. The CDR3 DNA follows: TGTGCCAGCAGTGACCTATTTACAGAAACAGATACGCAGTATTTT. Its protein is CASSDLFTETDTQYF.